This T cell receptor (beta chain) was obtained from a study of cytomegalovirus exposure and HLA in healthy donors. V was trimmed by 5 bases and J by 4 bases, leaving 15 bases between them. The CDR3 runs 15 residues. Germline V CDR1 and CDR2: SGHTA, FQGNSA. Use of 60 Vbeta and 13 Jbeta primers characterized the PCR. The data were produced by immunoSEQ multiplex PCR, yet TCRdb's version contains in-frame clones alone and is incomplete. The repertoire includes roughly 150,000 clones, about 70% of them detected once, and about 9.4% sits in the top ten. The J gene is TRBJ1-3, the V gene TRBV7-2, with D tentatively TRBD1 (6 bases). Material: PBMCs. The clonotype originates from a man under 40 in good health and CMV-seropositive. The CDR3 region is CASSRLDSAGNTIYF. In DNA, the CDR3 is TGTGCCAGCAGCCGACTGGACAGCGCCGGAAACACCATATATTTT.